Below, 26 T cell receptor beta chains from the same sample are listed, as sequenced in a study of T cell repertoires in cytomegalovirus infection. TCRdb analysed the reads with MiXCR anew, one entry per CDR3 protein. The sample consists of hundreds of thousands of distinct CDR3 sequences, 17% of them appearing once. The specimen sequenced was PBMCs. The receptors here all came from a human donor in good health (CMV status not recorded). Some clones in this sample may be carry-over from other donors' samples.

Concerning this clonotype: Compared with germline, one end of the junction differs, possibly owing to a read error. The chain has TRBV12-3 or TRBV12-4 and TRBJ2-2; 11 nucleotides line up with TRBD2. The CDR3 is 13 amino acids. CDR3 in amino acids: CASRNPSGGPPLF. The CDR3 DNA reads as TGTGCCAGCAGGAACCCTAGCGGGGGGCCCCCCCTTTTT.

CDR3 DNA: TGTGCCAGCAGTCAGATATCCCCCAATCAGCCCCAGCATTTT. Amino acids: CASSQISPNQPQHF. This chain joins TRBV27 and TRBJ1-5; D call uncertain. Looked up from germline, CDR1 is MNHEY and CDR2 is SMNVEV (reference sequence). Trimming removed 5 bases at V and 3 bases at J, with 11 bases between. This CDR3 region has 14 residues.

The gene calls are TRBV29-1 and TRBJ2-1; the D is unclear. V lost 7 bases and J 2 bases, leaving 15 bases between the germline ends. Germline CDR1 is SQVTM and CDR2 is ANQGSEA. The CDR3 is made up of 14 amino acids. The CDR3 region has the DNA TGCAGCGCTGAGGTGGGGAACCCCTACAATGAGCAGTTCTTC. It translates to CSAEVGNPYNEQFF.

This chain connects TRBV23-1 to TRBJ1-4; weak D call: TRBD1 (5 bases). TRBV23-1 is an ORF, with its function uncertain. The V end was cut by 1 base, the J end by 6 bases, with 21 bases between. The CDR3 is made up of 18 amino acids. CDR3 in amino acids: CASSQFNRTQRGDEKLFF. The CDR3 nucleotides read TGCGCCAGCAGTCAATTTAACCGAACCCAACGGGGGGATGAAAAACTGTTTTTT.

J is TRBJ2-2 and V is TRBV3-1; 11 bases are shared with TRBD1. Per the germline V gene, CDR1 is LGHDT and CDR2 is YNNKEL (reference sequence). The CDR3 consists of 16 residues. V dropped 4 bases and J dropped 6; count of bases not matched to a gene: 7. CDR3 nucleotide sequence: TGTGCCAGCAGCCCCGGGACAGGGGGTTGGCCCGGGGAGCTGTTTTTT. Protein product: CASSPGTGGWPGELFF.

A few counts support this clonotype. The rearrangement joins TRBV6-1 to TRBJ2-1; 7 positions match TRBD1. The CDR3 runs to 15 residues. Germline values: CDR1 MNHNS, CDR2 SASEGT. V was pared by 8 bases and J by 4 bases, with 11 bases of the junction left unmatched. CDR3 nucleotides: TGTGCCAGCCGTAATAGGGGACAGAATTACAATGAGCAGTTCTTC. This translates into CASRNRGQNYNEQFF.

V gene TRBV18 combines with J gene TRBJ1-3, with 8 bases aligning to TRBD1. The germline gives CDR1 KGHSH, CDR2 LQKENI. The CDR3 extends over 18 amino acids. With 4 bases clipped from V and 0 bases from J, the junction kept 11 bases outside the gene matches. The CDR3 loop reads CASSLWTGIVFSGNTIYF. The CDR3 region has the DNA TGTGCCAGCTCACTTTGGACAGGGATCGTATTCTCTGGAAACACCATATATTTT.

This clonotype was observed many times. The chain combines TRBV7-8 with TRBJ2-7; maybe TRBD2 (5 bases). Trimming removed 0 bases at V and 5 bases at J, with 11 bases between. CDR1 and CDR2 from the germline V gene are SGHVS and FQNEAQ. The CDR3 loop spans 14 amino acids. The CDR3 loop reads CASSLALLVNEQYF. The CDR3, as DNA: TGTGCCAGCAGCTTAGCTTTACTAGTTAACGAGCAGTACTTC.

This clonotype was observed a few times. This sequence joins TRBV19 and TRBJ1-5, with D possibly TRBD1 on 6 matching bases. The V end was cut by 2 bases, the J end by 7 bases, with 15 bases between. The V gene's germline CDR1 is LNHDA and CDR2 SQIVND (reference sequence). The CDR3 sequence is 15 residues long. CDR3 sequence (DNA): TGTGCCAGTAGTATACAGGGGCAATGGACCCAGCCCCAGCATTTT. Translating gives CASSIQGQWTQPQHF.

This clonotype came up a few times. The J gene is TRBJ2-3, the V gene TRBV24-1, with 8 bases lining up with TRBD2. After removal of 0 bases from V and 4 bases from J, the junction contained 8 bases not matched to a gene. The CDR3 extends over 17 amino acids. In germline, CDR1 is KGHDR, CDR2 SFDVKD. CDR3 sequence reads: CATSDLRAGGGADTQYF. The CDR3, as DNA: TGTGCCACCAGTGATTTGCGTGCGGGGGGAGGCGCAGATACGCAGTATTTT.

This clonotype appeared a few times. The V call is TRBV4-1, the J call TRBJ1-6; 8 nucleotides match TRBD1. The V segment lost 1 base and the J segment 0 bases; nucleotides outside the gene matches: 17. CDR3 length equals 22 residues. Germline-derived CDR1 and CDR2 are MGHRA and YSYEKL. Written as DNA, the CDR3 is TGCGCCAGCAGCCAAGTCCCCGCAGGGGGCCTTATACCTAGCTCCTATAATTCACCCCTCCACTTT. It codes for CASSQVPAGGLIPSSYNSPLHF.

This clonotype showed up many times. This chain links TRBV7-8 with TRBJ2-3, with 8 positions matching TRBD2. CDR3 size: 19 residues. Germline V gene lookup returns CDR1 SGHVS and CDR2 FQNEAQ. Trimming cost V 1 base and J 0 bases; bases outside gene matches: 12. Written as DNA, the CDR3 is TGTGCCAGCAGCTTAGATTTTGACCAGCGGGGGACAAGCACAGATACGCAGTATTTT. This sequence encodes CASSLDFDQRGTSTDTQYF.

The V and J genes are TRBV11-2 and TRBJ2-3; D is ambiguous. Germline V gene sequence: CDR1 SGHAT, CDR2 FQNNGV. V was cut by 3 bases and J by 3 bases, with 13 bases left in between. CDR3 length: 15 amino acids. CDR3 bases: TGTGCCAGCAGCTTTTCCAGCGAGAAAACAGATACGCAGTATTTT. It yields the protein CASSFSSEKTDTQYF.

The CDR3 reads CASSTSGTEAFF. The CDR3 DNA sequence: TGTGCCAGCAGCACCTCCGGGACAGAAGCTTTCTTT. The gene calls are TRBV7-2 and TRBJ1-1, with a possible D match to TRBD1 (6 bases). The CDR3 consists of 12 residues. V was clipped by 5 bases and J by 8 bases, with 12 bases between them. Germline values: CDR1 SGHTA, CDR2 FQGNSA.

This clonotype occurred a few times. The rearrangement joins TRBV7-2 to TRBJ1-6; D gene unclear. The germline V gene encodes CDR1 SGHTA and CDR2 FQGNSA. V lost 5 bases and J lost 7, with 9 bases in between. This CDR3 has 13 residues. Written as DNA, the CDR3 is TGTGCCAGCAGCGACCGAGTGAATTCACCCCTCCACTTT. It yields the protein CASSDRVNSPLHF. The full variable domain, completed using reference TRBV7-2 and TRBJ1-6, is GAGVSQSPSNKVTEKGKDVELRCDPISGHTALYWYRQSLGQGLEFLIYFQGNSAPDKSGLPSDRFSAERTGGSVSTLTIQRTQQEDSAVYLCASSDRVNSPLHFGNGTRLTVT.

This clonotype was recorded many times. This rearrangement joins TRBV12-3 or TRBV12-4 to TRBJ2-3, with 15 bases lining up with TRBD2. The CDR3 has 18 amino acids. V shed 5 bases, J shed 4 bases, and the junction held 10 bases outside the gene matches. CDR3 loop: CASSKLKGTSGGPDTQYF. For the CDR3, the DNA is TGTGCCAGCAGTAAACTAAAAGGGACTAGCGGGGGGCCAGATACGCAGTATTTT.

Worth noting for this clonotype: A read error is possible here, since a much larger clone lies one base away. V gene TRBV12-3 or TRBV12-4 combines with J gene TRBJ2-7, with D unresolved. The CDR3 covers 15 residues. CDR3 amino acids: CASRPSGFSSYEQHF. In nucleotides, the CDR3 is TGTGCCAGCAGGCCCTCGGGCTTTAGCTCCTACGAGCAGCACTTC.

V is TRBV5-1 and J is TRBJ2-3; 16 bases map to TRBD2. The CDR3 has 19 amino acids. The V and J ends lost 3 bases and 2 bases, in that order; junction bases with no gene match: 9. CDR1 SGHRS and CDR2 YFSETQ come from the germline V gene. The CDR3 DNA follows: TGCGCCAGCAGCTGGGAGCCGGGACTAGCGGGGGGGCCCACAGATACGCAGTATTTT. Translation: CASSWEPGLAGGPTDTQYF.

This clonotype was counted ten times or more. This chain uses TRBV7-6 with TRBJ2-3; 12 bases fit TRBD1. This CDR3 is 18 amino acids long. Losses at the gene ends were 7 bases for V and 0 bases for J; bases not matched to a gene: 11. Germline values: CDR1 SGHVS, CDR2 FNYEAQ. The CDR3, as DNA: TGTGCCAGCACCTCCCCCCCCGGGACAGGGGGCAGCACAGATACGCAGTATTTT. This codes for CASTSPPGTGGSTDTQYF.

This chain joins TRBV6-5 and TRBJ1-1; TRBD1 agrees at 7 bases. V lost 2 bases to trimming and J lost 0 bases; unmatched junction nucleotides: 12. From germline, CDR1 is MNHEY and CDR2 SVGAGI. The length of the CDR3 is 18 residues. The CDR3 is CASSYTSTGPIMNTEAFF. In nucleotides, the CDR3 is TGTGCCAGCAGTTACACTTCGACAGGGCCGATAATGAACACTGAAGCTTTCTTT.

The chain couples TRBV7-9 to TRBJ2-3, with TRBD2 matching 8 bases. Germline lookup yields CDR1 SEHNR and CDR2 FQNEAQ (reference sequence). This CDR3 comprises 15 residues. The J segment lost 3 bases and the V segment lost 4 bases, leaving 6 bases of the junction unmatched. The CDR3 DNA reads TGTGCCAGCAGCTCAAGCGGGGGTGTTACAGATACGCAGTATTTT. Protein sequence: CASSSSGGVTDTQYF.

V and J are TRBV20-1 and TRBJ1-1; TRBD1 might be the D (5 bases). Trimming cost V 3 bases and J 8 bases, with 13 bases left between them. Germline V gene sequence: CDR1 DFQATT, CDR2 SNEGSKA (reference sequence). This CDR3 comprises 12 residues. The CDR3 sequence is CSARGRVEEAFF. In DNA, the CDR3 is TGCAGTGCTAGGGGACGGGTTGAAGAAGCTTTCTTT.

This clonotype was detected ten times or more. The rearrangement joins TRBV7-2 to TRBJ2-1, with D possibly being TRBD2 (6 bases). The germline V gene has CDR1 SGHTA and CDR2 FQGNSA. V was trimmed by 1 base and J by 10 bases, leaving 23 bases between them. The CDR3 is 17 residues long. CDR3 nucleotides: TGTGCCAGCAGCTTAGGACCCGCTGGACTACAGCGAAGCGAGCAGTTCTTC. This translates into CASSLGPAGLQRSEQFF.

In its sample, this clonotype was seen many times. The V call is TRBV5-1, the J call TRBJ2-7; TRBD1 is a possible D gene (5 bases). Trimming left V 5 bases short and J 1 base short, with 10 bases between. The CDR3 runs 13 residues. Per germline, CDR1 SGHRS and CDR2 YFSETQ. The CDR3 protein is CASRRQLSYEQYF. CDR3 DNA: TGCGCCAGCAGACGACAGCTTTCCTACGAGCAGTACTTC.

This clonotype has more than one count but fewer than ten. V is TRBV6-5 and J is TRBJ2-3; possible D gene TRBD2, 5 bases. V shed 3 bases and J shed 0 bases, with 7 bases lying between them. This CDR3 is built from 14 residues. The germline CDR1 and CDR2 sequences are MNHEY and SVGAGI. The CDR3, as DNA: TGTGCCAGCAGTTATGGGGAGAGCACAGATACGCAGTATTTT. Amino acid sequence: CASSYGESTDTQYF.

This chain connects TRBV4-1 to TRBJ2-6; TRBD2 aligns across 7 bases. J gave up 4 bases and V 1 base, and 16 bases lay outside the gene matches. The CDR3 spans 20 residues. Germline CDR1 is MGHRA and CDR2 is YSYEKL. The DNA of the CDR3 is TGCGCCAGCAGCCAAGCGAATGTCGTACTAGCGATGAAGGGGGCCAACGTCCTGACTTTC. It translates to CASSQANVVLAMKGANVLTF.